By its share, the clone carrying this T cell receptor (beta chain) is medium-sized (0.01 to 0.1%). Its antigen remains unidentified. V lost 5 bases to trimming and J lost 3 bases, with 13 bases between them. The CDR3 contains 14 residues. Germline V CDR1 and CDR2: MNHEY, SMNVEV (reference sequence). This specimen belongs to a study of T and B cells in COVID-19 patients. Study overall: Blood was sampled from COVID-19 patients who were either actively infected or recovered. The recovered patients had mostly mild to moderate COVID-19 with outpatient management.

TRB rearrangements were amplified by multiplex PCR with BIOMED2 TRB-A/B primers. Using its own MiXCR run on the multiplex PCR reads, TCRdb lists one record per CDR3 protein. The sample shows around 520 distinct CDR3 sequences, roughly 23% of them seen only once. Each TRB amplification used roughly 240-550 ng of genomic DNA from blood. General study points: Patients with COVID-19 reportedly showed strongly skewed T cell receptor beta variable and joining gene usage. At recovery TRB diversity and richness exceeded healthy donors, after highly clonal active COVID-19 repertoires.

This chain uses TRBV27 with TRBJ1-1; D possibly corresponds to TRBD1 (6 bases). Sequenced material: blood. The sequence was collected from a human donor with active COVID-19. The DNA for the CDR3 is TGTGCCAGCAGTACCCGGACAGCATACACTGAAGCTTTCTTT. Amino acids: CASSTRTAYTEAFF.